This T cell receptor (beta chain) stems from a study of human T cells and chemical hapten exposure. TCRdb independently ran MiXCR on the RACE reads; one entry per CDR3 protein. The sample yields a few hundred thousand distinct CDR3 sequences, about 6.9% seen once. Time point defined: patch test 2, 6 weeks after DPC sensitization. Regarding treatment: therapeutic diphenylcyclopropenone sensitization with weekly scalp DPC. Germline loops: CDR1 SGHRS, CDR2 YFSETQ. The V gene lost 0 bases and the J gene lost 1 base, with 9 bases spanning the gap. CDR3 length: 15 amino acids. The gene calls are TRBV5-1 and TRBJ2-3; D is unclear. The clonotype comes from a woman under 30 with alopecia areata. Some clones in this sample may be carry-over from other donors' samples. The sample was whole blood, taken in connection with sensitization to the hapten diphenylcyclopropenone (DPC). The DNA for the CDR3 is TGCGCCAGCAGCTTGGAGCCGGAGCGCACAGATACGCAGTATTTT. It yields the protein CASSLEPERTDTQYF.